This is a list of T cell receptor beta chains from one sample in a study of T cells in Graves' hyperthyroidism and ophthalmopathy. TCRdb reanalysed the multiplex PCR reads using MiXCR and keeps one entry per CDR3 protein. The sample holds 500,000 to 800,000 distinct CDR3 sequences, approximately 15% seen once. Specimen: blood. These receptors all stem from a woman aged 50 to 60 with Graves' ophthalmopathy. CDR3s include the opening cysteine and the closing phenylalanine or tryptophan. D genes are given only for firm matches. Expanded clones get a size class; other rows say once, few or many, or leave the size out.

v_gene	j_gene	abundance	d_gene	CDR3nt	CDR3aa
TRBV6-1	TRBJ2-5	many	TRBD2	TGTGCCAGCAGCCTTAGCGGGAGAAAAGAGACCCAGTACTTC	CASSLSGRKETQYF
TRBV28	TRBJ2-1	many	TRBD2	TGTGCCAGCAGCCCAATTAGCGGGAGGGCGGAGAATGAGCAGTTCTTC	CASSPISGRAENEQFF
TRBV7-6	TRBJ1-2	many	-	TGTGCCAGCAGCTCGCTAACCGGGCCTAACTATGGCTACACCTTC	CASSSLTGPNYGYTF
TRBV15	TRBJ2-1	many	-	TGTGCCACCAGCAGAGGGGACGGTCGGAATGAGCAGTTCTTC	CATSRGDGRNEQFF
TRBV5-4	TRBJ2-7	-	-	TGTGCCAGCAGCTTTGGGGAATTCTACGAGCAGTACTTC	CASSFGEFYEQYF
TRBV27	TRBJ1-1	few	-	TGTGCCAGCAGTTTCCGGCAGAAAGGTTCTGAAGCTTTCTTT	CASSFRQKGSEAFF
TRBV29-1	TRBJ2-5	few	TRBD1	TGCAGCGTTGAAAGGGGGCAGGGGGAGACCCAGTACTTC	CSVERGQGETQYF
TRBV4-1	TRBJ2-7	few	-	TGCGCCAGCAGCCACGGAACGTTGGGGGCTCGGTCCTACGAGCAGTACTTC	CASSHGTLGARSYEQYF
TRBV2	TRBJ1-2	many	TRBD1	TGTGCCAGCAGTGTTGAGAACAGGGGGGATGGCTACACCTTC	CASSVENRGDGYTF
TRBV11-3	TRBJ1-1	many	-	TGTGCCAGCAGCCGCGGATGGGACACTGAAGCTTTCTTT	CASSRGWDTEAFF
TRBV19	TRBJ2-7	few	TRBD1	TGTGCCAGTAGTTCCGACGGGGACAGGGGTATCTACGAGCAGTACTTC	CASSSDGDRGIYEQYF
TRBV5-4	TRBJ2-1	-	-	TGTGCCAGCAGCAAATTTGGCGGCGATGAGCAGTTCTTC	CASSKFGGDEQFF
TRBV7-2	TRBJ2-7	many	TRBD1	TGTGCCAGCAGCATACGACAGGGCGTTCACGAGCAGTACTTC	CASSIRQGVHEQYF
TRBV28	TRBJ2-1	many	TRBD2	TGTGCCAGCAGTCCTCGACTAGCGGGAGGTAACTACAATGAGCAGTTCTTC	CASSPRLAGGNYNEQFF
TRBV7-3	TRBJ2-7	-	TRBD2	TGTGCCAGCAGCTTATTCCCTAGCGGGAGAGGCGAGCAGTACTTC	CASSLFPSGRGEQYF
TRBV18	TRBJ2-2	many	-	TGTGCCAGCTCACAGATGGCCTCGAACACCGGGGAGCTGTTTTTT	CASSQMASNTGELFF
TRBV3-1	TRBJ2-4	-	-	-	CASSQVLGFFGDIQYF
TRBV6-6	TRBJ2-1	many	TRBD2	TGTGCCAGCAGTTACCTACCTAGCGGGGTTTCGAATGAGCAGTTCTTC	CASSYLPSGVSNEQFF
TRBV7-8	TRBJ1-4	many	TRBD1	TGTGCCAGCAGCTTAGTCTCGGGACAGGGGGATGAAAAACTGTTTTTT	CASSLVSGQGDEKLFF
TRBV9	TRBJ2-6	many	-	TGTGCCAGCAGCGTAGCGGGAGCTGGGGCCAACGTCCTGACTTTC	CASSVAGAGANVLTF
TRBV20-1	TRBJ2-7	many	TRBD1	TGCAGTGCTAGAGCCCGGGACAGGGGCACCTACGAGCAGTACTTC	CSARARDRGTYEQYF
TRBV19	TRBJ1-1	many	-	TGTGCCAGTAGTATATCGGGGAACACTGAAGCTTTCTTT	CASSISGNTEAFF
TRBV7-2	TRBJ2-4	many	TRBD1	TGTGCCAGCAGCGGCAGGACAGGGCTAAACATTCAGTACTTC	CASSGRTGLNIQYF
TRBV12-3/TRBV12-4	TRBJ2-3	many	-	TGTGCCAGCTCCCTAATAGAAGATACGCAGTATTTT	CASSLIEDTQYF
TRBV27	TRBJ2-5	few	TRBD2	TGTGCCAGCAGAGCGGGAGGGGCAGGGAGGGCCAGGGAGACCCAGTACTTC	CASRAGGAGRARETQYF
TRBV7-2	TRBJ2-7	few	-	TGTGCCTGCAGCTTATCTGTAAGTGCCTACGAGCAGTACTTC	CACSLSVSAYEQYF
TRBV14	TRBJ1-1	few	-	TGTGCCAGCAGCCAAGGTTCGGGGTGGGGCACTGAAGCTTTCTTT	CASSQGSGWGTEAFF
TRBV27	TRBJ2-1	many	TRBD1	TGTGCCAGCAATCGGGACAGGGGGTACAATGAGCAGTTCTTC	CASNRDRGYNEQFF
TRBV15	TRBJ2-5	-	TRBD2	TGTGCCACCAGCGGCGGTAGACCGGGACTAGCGGAGACCGGGGCCCAAGAGACCCAGTACTTC	CATSGGRPGLAETGAQETQYF
TRBV20-1	TRBJ1-2	few	TRBD1	TGCAGTGCTAGAGATGGACAGGGGTATGGCTACACCTTC	CSARDGQGYGYTF
TRBV6-6	TRBJ1-4	few	-	TGTGCCAGCAGTTACTCGATCAGGGCGGTTCGAGAAAAACTGTTTTTT	CASSYSIRAVREKLFF
TRBV27	TRBJ2-4	many	TRBD2	TGTGCCAGCAGACCGCCAGGACTAGCGGGAGGGCCTGATAACATTCAGTACTTC	CASRPPGLAGGPDNIQYF
TRBV27	TRBJ2-5	-	TRBD2	TGTGCCAGCAGTAACTCCGGGACTAGCGACCAAGAGACCCAGTACTTC	CASSNSGTSDQETQYF
TRBV12-3/TRBV12-4	TRBJ1-1	many	-	TGTGCCAGCAGCAGAACCACAGGAGGCACTGAAGCTTTCTTT	CASSRTTGGTEAFF
TRBV30	TRBJ1-2	many	-	TGTGCCTGGACCCGGGGCACCAGGGGTGGCTACACCTTC	CAWTRGTRGGYTF
TRBV15	TRBJ2-2	-	-	TGTGCCACCAGCAGAGCGGGACTCCCCGGGGAGCTGTTTTTT	CATSRAGLPGELFF